This TCR beta chain was captured in a study of Ad26.COV2.S vaccination and SARS-CoV-2 variants. Study at large: Donor allocation was to the COV1001 Ad26.COV2.S trial arm. The authors gave Ad26.COV2.S intramuscularly, either once or twice 56 days apart.

The germline V and J ends were trimmed by 4 bases and 3 bases, with 15 bases remaining between them. The CDR3 spans 15 residues. Germline CDR1 and CDR2: MNHEY and SMNVEV (reference sequence). Clones were read by immunoSEQ multiplex PCR, and TCRdb kept only the in-frame ones, dropping some. The table has more than 300,000 clones, around four fifths seen once; the top ten hold roughly 2%. Stated treatment: around 19 received Ad26.COV2.S at low or high dose, single or two shots; about 5 received placebo; per-sample allocation not given. Material that was analyzed had been drawn on day 63 after the first vaccine or placebo injection. Within Boston, the person who donated was an adult of 18-55 years.

The chain recombines TRBV27 with TRBJ1-2; D is possibly TRBD1 (5 bases). This TCR was sampled from a person aged 18-65 years who received the Ad26.COV2.S COVID-19 vaccine or a placebo. The sample was peripheral blood, taken in a trial of Ad26.COV2.S vaccine versus placebo. The DNA for the CDR3 is TGTGCCAGCAGTTCCCTCGGGACCTCGGACTATGGCTACACCTTC. It yields the protein CASSSLGTSDYGYTF.